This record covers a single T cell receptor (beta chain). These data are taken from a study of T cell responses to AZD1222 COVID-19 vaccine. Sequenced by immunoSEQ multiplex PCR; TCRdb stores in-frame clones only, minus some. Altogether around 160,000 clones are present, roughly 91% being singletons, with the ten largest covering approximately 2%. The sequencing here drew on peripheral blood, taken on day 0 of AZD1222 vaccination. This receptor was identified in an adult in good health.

The CDR3 sequence: CASSVTRTGEILRGYTF. CDR3 sequence (DNA): TGTGCCAGCAGCGTGACCCGGACAGGGGAAATTCTACGAGGCTACACCTTC. The chain carries TRBV3-1 (or the pseudogene TRBV3-2) and TRBJ1-2; 9 bases agree with TRBD1. CDR1 is LGHDT, CDR2 YNNKEL, per germline (reference sequence). The CDR3 sequence is 17 residues long. The V and J ends lost 5 bases and 8 bases, in that order; junction bases with no gene match: 18.